One sample yielded the 13 T cell receptor beta chains listed below, sequenced in a study of immune characterization of retroperitoneal liposarcoma. TCRdb redid the calling of the PCR reads with MiXCR, one entry per CDR3 protein. The sample holds roughly 10,000 distinct CDR3 sequences; over 20% are singletons and the top ten take around 8.9%. The specimen sequenced was blood. These receptors came from a female donor with retroperitoneal liposarcoma.

This clonotype showed up many times. The chain couples TRBV6-5 to TRBJ1-1, with a possible D match to TRBD1 (5 bases). Germline CDR1 is MNHEY and CDR2 is SVGAGI. This CDR3 has 14 amino acids. V was pared by 6 bases and J by 2 bases, with 13 bases between. The CDR3 loop reads CASSRGGGNTEAFF. Written as DNA, the CDR3 is TGTGCCAGCAGCCGTGGGGGAGGTAACACTGAAGCTTTCTTT.

The chain uses TRBV11-2 and TRBJ2-1; 7 nucleotides line up with TRBD2. V lost 1 base and J lost 9; bases outside the gene matches: 6. The CDR3 runs 14 residues. CDR1 is SGHAT, CDR2 FQNNGV, per germline. Written as DNA, the CDR3 is TGTGCCAGCAGCTTAGCGGGAGGAGAGGGTGAGCAGTTCTTC. It is translated as CASSLAGGEGEQFF.

This clonotype is labeled as medium-sized. The J gene is TRBJ2-3, the V gene TRBV12-3 or TRBV12-4, with 11 bases lining up with TRBD2. V shed 1 base and J 6 bases; nucleotides not matched to a gene: 6. CDR3 length: 16 residues. This CDR3 is CASSLVAGGPGDTQYF. The CDR3 bases are TGTGCCAGCAGTTTAGTAGCGGGAGGGCCGGGGGATACGCAGTATTTT.

This clonotype is termed medium-sized. The chain has TRBV6-6 and TRBJ2-5, with 7 positions matching TRBD2. Germline trimming cut 0 bases from V and 3 bases from J; bases unmatched to any gene: 10. CDR3 length: 17 amino acids. Germline lookup yields CDR1 MNHNY and CDR2 SVGAGI (reference sequence). The CDR3 DNA is TGTGCCAGCAGTTACTCCCCGACTAGCATTTTTAAAGAGACCCAGTACTTC. This translates into CASSYSPTSIFKETQYF.

This clonotype was observed once. The rearrangement links TRBV6-6 to TRBJ1-4; a possible D gene is TRBD1 (6 bases). Germline loops: CDR1 MNHNY, CDR2 SVGAGI (reference sequence). V lost 6 bases and J 4 bases, leaving 12 bases between the germline ends. This CDR3 spans 14 amino acids. The CDR3 nucleotides read TGTGCCAGCAGACGAGGGGGGTTTAATGAAAAACTGTTTTTT. It codes for CASRRGGFNEKLFF.

As concerns this clonotype: A much more abundant neighbour one base away suggests this may be a read error. This chain connects TRBV27 to TRBJ2-1; a weak D match, TRBD1 (5 bases). CDR3 size: 13 residues. The V gene lost 3 bases and the J gene lost 13 bases, with 16 bases spanning the gap. The germline V gene encodes CDR1 MNHEY and CDR2 SMNVEV (reference sequence). The CDR3 spells CASSFTGEETQFF. The DNA of the CDR3 is TGTGCCAGCAGTTTCACAGGAGAAGAGACCCAGTTCTTC.

Relative to its sample, this clonotype is large. The chain employs TRBV6-1 and TRBJ2-3; 8 bases are shared with TRBD1. After removal of 8 bases from V and 11 bases from J, the junction contained 21 bases not matched to a gene. The CDR3 runs 16 residues. Per the germline V gene, CDR1 is MNHNS and CDR2 is SASEGT. In DNA form, the CDR3 reads TGTGCCAGCCCACCGGCTGTCGGGACAGGCACTCCCGAGCAGTATTTT. Protein sequence: CASPPAVGTGTPEQYF.

This clonotype was seen only a few times. This chain links TRBV6-1 with TRBJ2-1, with D perhaps TRBD2 (7 bases). The CDR3 runs to 15 residues. The germline CDR1 and CDR2 sequences are MNHNS and SASEGT. V dropped 4 bases and J dropped 10 bases, with 20 bases sitting between them. DNA of the CDR3: TGTGCCAGCAGTGCCCGGGGAGGGGGTTACTACGAGCAGTTCTTC. Amino acid sequence: CASSARGGGYYEQFF.

This clonotype rates as medium-sized (0.01 to 0.1%). The chain carries TRBV6-1 and TRBJ2-5; D may be TRBD2 (6 bases). The J call may be in error: the DNA end matches TRBJ2-7 better. Germline V CDR1 and CDR2: MNHNS, SASEGT. The CDR3 consists of 14 residues. Here the CDR3 DNA reads TGTGCCAGCAGTTATGGTTGGAACGGGGGCGAGCAGTACTTC. Its translation is CASSYGWNGGEQYF.

The rearrangement joins TRBV12-3 or TRBV12-4 to TRBJ1-5; D gene uncertain. Trimming removed 4 bases at V and 4 bases at J, with 2 bases between. This CDR3 has 11 amino acids. CDR3 sequence: CASSSNQPQHF. CDR3 nucleotides: TGTGCCAGCAGTTCGAATCAGCCCCAGCATTTT.

The rearrangement uses TRBV4-1 and TRBJ2-1; D remains unclear. With 4 bases removed from V and 5 bases from J, the gap between germline ends came to 3 bases. The CDR3 has 11 amino acids. Germline V CDR1 and CDR2: MGHRA, YSYEKL. This chain's CDR3 is CASSRDNEQFF. CDR3 nucleotides: TGCGCCAGCAGCCGGGACAATGAGCAGTTCTTC.

This rearrangement joins TRBV6-4 to TRBJ2-2, with 8 bases matching TRBD1. The CDR3 loop spans 16 amino acids. Looked up from germline, CDR1 is MRHNA and CDR2 is SNTAGT. V trimming: 0 bases; J trimming: 1 base; junction bases outside the gene matches: 1. The CDR3: CASSDSGTGNTGELFF. The DNA of the CDR3 is TGTGCCAGCAGTGACTCCGGGACAGGGAACACCGGGGAGCTGTTTTTT.

This clonotype was found many times. This chain links TRBV11-3 with TRBJ1-1; no reliable D call. This CDR3 has 17 residues. Looked up from germline, CDR1 is SGHNT and CDR2 is YENEEA. V shed 5 bases and J shed 3 bases, with 22 bases lying between them. This chain's CDR3 is CASSPLSYSPRHTEAFF. The CDR3 DNA reads TGTGCCAGCAGCCCACTGTCCTACAGCCCGAGGCACACTGAAGCTTTCTTT.